This is a list of T cell receptor beta chains from one sample in a study of Graves' ophthalmopathy and Graves' hyperthyroidism. MiXCR, run by TCRdb on the multiplex PCR reads, gives a single entry per CDR3 protein. The sample includes roughly 500,000 distinct CDR3 sequences, approximately 14% of them seen just once. The sequenced sample consisted of blood. Every receptor here comes from a woman under 40 with Graves' ophthalmopathy. Both conserved end residues are part of each CDR3. The D gene is left open where the match is weak. Rows may omit the clone size; those that give it use once, few, many or a size class.

j_call d_call clone_size v_call cdr3_aa cdr3_nt
TRBJ1-6 - many TRBV4-1 CAGGGANSPLHF TGCGCCGGCGGGGGAGCGAATTCACCCCTCCACTTT
TRBJ1-1 - - TRBV20-1 CSAPVGLLEAFF TGCAGTGCTCCGGTGGGCCTTTTGGAAGCTTTCTTT
TRBJ2-7 TRBD1 few TRBV5-1 CASSFPGTGAEQYF TGCGCCAGCAGCTTTCCCGGGACAGGGGCCGAGCAGTACTTC
TRBJ2-7 TRBD1 many TRBV11-2 CASSPLTGQGRYEQYF TGTGCCAGCAGCCCCCTTACGGGACAGGGGCGCTACGAGCAGTACTTC
TRBJ1-2 - many TRBV27 CASRPSGEVDGYTF TGTGCCAGCAGGCCCTCGGGGGAGGTAGATGGCTACACCTTC
TRBJ2-7 TRBD2 many TRBV7-3 CASSPTSGSHNEQYF TGTGCCAGCAGCCCGACTAGCGGGAGTCACAACGAGCAGTACTTC
TRBJ2-2 TRBD2 few TRBV6-1 CASRRSGGLTGELFF TGTGCCAGCAGGCGTAGCGGGGGGTTGACCGGGGAGCTGTTTTTT
TRBJ2-2 - many TRBV24-1 CATSDPPPQAGELFF TGTGCCACCAGTGATCCGCCCCCCCAGGCCGGGGAGCTGTTTTTT
TRBJ2-7 TRBD1 - TRBV6-2/TRBV6-3 CASRKTGTVSYEQYF TGTGCCAGCAGAAAAACCGGGACAGTCTCCTACGAGCAGTACTTC
TRBJ2-7 - - TRBV6-1 CASEVPVEQYF TGTGCCAGCGAAGTTCCTGTGGAGCAGTACTTC
TRBJ2-7 TRBD2 many TRBV12-5 CASGLVRGLAGGNEQYF TGTGCTAGTGGTTTGGTACGAGGCCTAGCGGGAGGAAACGAGCAGTACTTC
TRBJ1-2 - - TRBV5-8 CASSTTVPNGYTF TGTGCCAGCAGCACGACGGTTCCGAATGGCTACACCTTC
TRBJ2-5 - - TRBV25-1 CASGISGLQETQYF TGTGCCAGCGGGATTAGCGGTCTTCAAGAGACCCAGTACTTC
TRBJ1-6 - few TRBV3-1 CASSQDRNRAYNSPLHF TGTGCCAGCAGCCAAGATCGGAACAGGGCCTATAATTCACCCCTCCACTTT
TRBJ1-5 - many TRBV6-4 CASTRGAGDFSNQPQHF TGTGCCAGCACCCGGGGGGCAGGGGATTTTAGCAATCAGCCCCAGCATTTT
TRBJ1-1 - many TRBV6-5 CASSYRGWTEAFF TGTGCCAGCAGTTACCGAGGGTGGACTGAAGCTTTCTTT
TRBJ1-5 TRBD1 many TRBV5-6 CASSSLGRGRQPQHF TGTGCCAGCAGCTCCCTGGGCAGGGGGCGTCAGCCCCAGCATTTT
TRBJ1-5 - many TRBV5-1 CASSLGGRTYQPQHF TGCGCCAGCAGCTTGGGCGGGCGGACTTATCAGCCCCAGCATTTT
TRBJ2-7 TRBD1 many TRBV3-1 CATAPGQGVYEQYF TGTGCCACCGCGCCGGGACAGGGAGTCTACGAGCAGTACTTC
TRBJ1-5 TRBD1 few TRBV24-1 CATSDLGGQGLNQPQHF TGTGCCACCAGTGATTTGGGGGGACAGGGGTTAAATCAGCCCCAGCATTTT